This T cell receptor beta chain was obtained from a study of cytomegalovirus exposure and HLA in healthy donors. Whole-study findings and limits: Most subjects had HLA-A and HLA-B alleles reportedly predicted accurately by TCR beta sequences.

The CDR3 length is 13 residues. After removal of 4 bases from V and 7 bases from J, the junction contained 8 bases not matched to a gene. Per germline, CDR1 SGDLS and CDR2 YYNGEE. The table lists this clone with a count of one. Antigen: not known. Researchers ran the PCR with 60 Vbeta and 13 Jbeta primers. TCRdb's copy holds only in-frame clones and misses some; the assay was immunoSEQ multiplex PCR. The sample contains 160,000 or so clones, almost 80% of which appear only once. The chain uses TRBV9 and TRBJ2-7; 7 bases fit TRBD2. The sequenced sample consisted of PBMCs. The clonotype was recovered from a male donor in good health and CMV-seronegative. The CDR3 region has the DNA TGTGCCAGCAGCAGGGACTATGCGAGGGAGCAGTACTTC. Translation gives CASSRDYAREQYF.